The 31 T cell receptor beta chains in this list originate from one sample, sequenced in a study of blood T cell repertoires in COVID-19. Profiling relied on immunoSEQ multiplex PCR, and the TCRdb table lists in-frame clones only, not all of them. Of over 10,000 clones detected, roughly 87% appear once; the ten largest clones hold approximately 40%. Input material: peripheral blood. These receptor sequences come from a man older than 75 with acute or convalescent COVID-19.

This clone was observed a few times. This rearrangement joins TRBV30 to TRBJ1-5; D may be TRBD1 (5 bases). CDR3 length equals 14 residues. Germline lookup yields CDR1 GTSNPN and CDR2 SVGIG (reference sequence). The V end lost 2 bases, the J end lost 2 bases, and 10 bases lay between the germline ends. For the CDR3, the DNA is TGTGCCTGGAGTTATGGCAGGGGCAATCAGCCCCAGCATTTT. It translates to CAWSYGRGNQPQHF.

The rearrangement uses TRBV6-1 and TRBJ2-7; D possibly corresponds to TRBD1 (5 bases). From germline, CDR1 is MNHNS and CDR2 SASEGT. The ends were cut back, 2 bases at V and 6 bases at J, with 17 bases in the middle. CDR3 length equals 15 residues. The CDR3 region is CASSELVAGKGEQYF. The CDR3 DNA is TGTGCCAGCAGTGAATTGGTGGCAGGGAAGGGCGAGCAGTACTTC.

The chain recombines TRBV5-1 with TRBJ2-3; 7 nucleotides match TRBD2. Germline V CDR1 and CDR2: SGHRS, YFSETQ. The CDR3 has 19 residues. Germline trimming cut 2 bases from V and 3 bases from J; bases unmatched to any gene: 18. In DNA form, the CDR3 reads TGCGCCAGCAGCTTAACCGGTCAGCAGCTCCCCGGGAGGACAGATACGCAGTATTTT. Its translation is CASSLTGQQLPGRTDTQYF. Using reference TRBV5-1 and TRBJ2-3 for the parts outside the CDR3, the full variable domain is KAGVTQTPRYLIKTRGQQVTLSCSPISGHRSVSWYQQTPGQGLQFLFEYFSETQRNKGNFPGRFSGRQFSNSRSEMNVSTLELGDSALYLCASSLTGQQLPGRTDTQYFGPGTRLTVL.

This sequence joins TRBV24-1 and TRBJ2-5; 12 nucleotides agree with TRBD1. The CDR3 is 19 amino acids. V shed 3 bases, J shed 0 bases, and the junction held 10 bases outside the gene matches. Germline CDR1 is KGHDR and CDR2 is SFDVKD. In DNA form, the CDR3 reads TGTGCCACCAGTGATCCTGGGACAGGGGGCCGTTGGAACCAAGAGACCCAGTACTTC. Protein: CATSDPGTGGRWNQETQYF.

The rearrangement joins TRBV6-5 to TRBJ1-5; possibly TRBD1 for D (6 bases). This CDR3 is 15 amino acids long. Trimming left V 6 bases short and J 2 bases short, with 14 bases between. CDR1 is MNHEY and CDR2 is SVGAGI in the germline V gene. The CDR3 region has the DNA TGTGCCAGCAGCCCGGACAGTCTAGGCAATCAGCCCCAGCATTTT. This encodes CASSPDSLGNQPQHF.

The chain has TRBV7-2 and TRBJ1-1; D not certain. Germline assignment: CDR1 SGHTA and CDR2 FQGNSA. Trimming removed 7 bases from V and 8 bases from J, with 11 bases in between. This CDR3 has 11 amino acids. The CDR3 protein is CASKAGLEAFF. The CDR3 DNA reads as TGTGCCAGCAAAGCGGGGTTGGAAGCTTTCTTT.

The V and J genes are TRBV6-5 and TRBJ2-5; a possible D gene is TRBD2 (6 bases). Trimming cost V 3 bases and J 0 bases, with 14 bases left between them. Germline V gene data show CDR1 as MNHEY and CDR2 as SVGAGI. The CDR3 consists of 16 residues. CDR3: CASSYKGTRYQETQYF. The DNA for the CDR3 is TGTGCCAGCAGTTATAAGGGGACTCGGTACCAAGAGACCCAGTACTTC.

This chain connects TRBV27 to TRBJ1-1; D gene ambiguous. CDR3 size: 13 residues. CDR1 MNHEY and CDR2 SMNVEV come from the germline V gene (reference sequence). V gave up 0 bases and J gave up 3 bases, with 5 bases separating them. The CDR3 sequence is CASSLSRDTEAFF. DNA for the CDR3: TGTGCCAGCAGTTTATCCCGGGACACTGAAGCTTTCTTT.

V gene TRBV5-4 combines with J gene TRBJ2-1; tentatively, D is TRBD2 (6 bases). V was trimmed by 0 bases and J by 2 bases, leaving 9 bases between them. The CDR3 contains 15 residues. Germline V CDR1 and CDR2: SGHNT, YYREEE (reference sequence). CDR3: CASSLAGGTYNEQFF. In DNA, the CDR3 is TGTGCCAGCAGCTTGGCCGGGGGAACCTACAATGAGCAGTTCTTC.

The chain joins TRBV10-3 to TRBJ2-7; D is undetermined. The germline V gene has CDR1 ENHRY and CDR2 SYGVKD. Between the trimmed V and J ends, which lost 2 bases and 3 bases, there was a span of 11 bases. This CDR3 has 14 amino acids. CDR3 coding DNA: TGTGCCATCAGTGAGAGCAGGATGCTCTACGAGCAGTACTTC. It codes for CAISESRMLYEQYF.

This chain links TRBV11-2 with TRBJ1-1; D not resolved. The CDR3 spans 14 residues. V shed 1 base and J shed 1 base, with 7 bases lying between them. In germline, CDR1 is SGHAT, CDR2 FQNNGV. For the CDR3, the DNA is TGTGCCAGCAGCTTAGTGGCAGGGAACACTGAAGCTTTCTTT. It encodes CASSLVAGNTEAFF.

The chain has TRBV6-6 and TRBJ2-4, with D tentatively TRBD1 (5 bases). The germline V and J ends were trimmed by 6 bases and 5 bases, with 17 bases remaining between them. Germline CDR1 and CDR2: MNHNY and SVGAGI (reference sequence). The CDR3 has 15 residues. DNA of the CDR3: TGTGCCAGCAGCTACAGGACAACGATCGAAAACATTCAGTACTTC. The encoded protein is CASSYRTTIENIQYF.

This clone appeared a few times. The gene calls are TRBV18 and TRBJ1-1, with D maybe TRBD1 (6 bases). The ends were cut back, 2 bases at V and 6 bases at J, with 13 bases in the middle. Germline loops: CDR1 KGHSH, CDR2 LQKENI. The CDR3 is made up of 14 amino acids. CDR3 bases: TGTGCCAGCTCACCAACAGGGTCCACTTCTGAAGCTTTCTTT. Translated: CASSPTGSTSEAFF.

The chain links TRBV25-1 to TRBJ1-6; 12 bases fit TRBD1. This CDR3 has 18 residues. Germline V gene data show CDR1 as MGHDK and CDR2 as SYGVNS. The J segment lost 6 bases and the V segment lost 2 bases, leaving 8 bases of the junction unmatched. CDR3 bases: TGTGCCAGCAGTGAAGGCTCCGGGACAGGGGGCAGTAATTCACCCCTCCACTTT. Translated, it gives CASSEGSGTGGSNSPLHF.

The V gene is TRBV2, the J gene TRBJ2-3, with D unresolved. The CDR3 spans 14 residues. Between the trimmed V and J ends, which lost 2 bases and 0 bases, there was a span of 6 bases. CDR1 is SNHLY and CDR2 is FYNNEI in the germline V gene. The CDR3 protein is CASSEPISTDTQYF. The CDR3 DNA reads as TGTGCCAGCAGTGAACCCATTAGCACAGATACGCAGTATTTT.

In DNA, the CDR3 is TGCAGCGTTGGACAGGGGTATGGCTACACCTTC. This gives the protein CSVGQGYGYTF. The chain carries TRBV29-1 and TRBJ1-2, with 8 bases lining up with TRBD1. Germline-derived CDR1 and CDR2 are SQVTM and ANQGSEA. J was trimmed by 5 bases and V by 4 bases; bases with no gene match: 0. This CDR3 is built from 11 residues.

This clone showed up just a few times. V and J are TRBV6-5 and TRBJ1-1; perhaps TRBD1 as D (6 bases). CDR1 MNHEY and CDR2 SVGAGI come from the germline V gene. V was trimmed by 6 bases and J by 1 base, leaving 12 bases between them. This CDR3 comprises 14 residues. The CDR3 here is CASSPDRENTEAFF. The CDR3, as DNA: TGTGCCAGCAGCCCGGACAGAGAGAACACTGAAGCTTTCTTT.

V usage is TRBV5-6 and J usage is TRBJ2-3, with D possibly TRBD2 on 6 matching bases. Germline V lookup: CDR1 SGHDT, CDR2 YYEEEE. This CDR3 has 15 amino acids. The V and J ends lost 2 bases and 1 base respectively, with 11 bases between them. CDR3 sequence (DNA): TGTGCCAGCAGCTTCCGGGGGTTCGGCACAGATACGCAGTATTTT. This encodes CASSFRGFGTDTQYF.

The V gene is TRBV6-5, the J gene TRBJ2-3; TRBD2 is a possible D gene (7 bases). This CDR3 is built from 14 residues. V was pared by 7 bases and J by 7 bases, with 18 bases between. The germline CDR1 and CDR2 sequences are MNHEY and SVGAGI. This chain's CDR3 is CASIERGGWNTQYF. CDR3 sequence (DNA): TGTGCCAGCATCGAGAGGGGGGGGTGGAATACGCAGTATTTT.

This chain connects TRBV29-1 to TRBJ2-7, with TRBD1 matching 10 bases. The V gene end was trimmed by 6 bases and the J gene end by 3 bases; junction bases not matched to a gene: 5. The CDR3 sequence is 13 residues long. The germline CDR1 and CDR2 sequences are SQVTM and ANQGSEA. The CDR3 protein is CSVLTGGGYEQYF. The CDR3 nucleotides read TGCAGCGTCTTGACAGGGGGCGGCTACGAGCAGTACTTC.

This chain joins TRBV12-5 and TRBJ1-2; 7 nucleotides align to TRBD1. With V trimmed by 4 bases and J by 1 base, 15 bases remained unmatched. This CDR3 has 18 amino acids. Per the germline V gene, CDR1 is LGHNT and CDR2 is FRNRAP. The CDR3 DNA is TGTGCTAGTGGTTCCCGGGCCGGGACAGCCCTATTTAACTATGGCTACACCTTC. Translated: CASGSRAGTALFNYGYTF.

In this sample, this clone turned up a few times. The gene calls are TRBV28 and TRBJ1-3, with TRBD1 as a possible D gene (5 bases). There are 17 residues in the CDR3. V was shortened by 5 bases and J by 0 bases, with 17 bases between the two germline ends. Germline V gene lookup returns CDR1 MDHEN and CDR2 SYDVKM. The CDR3 bases are TGTGCCAGCAGTCCGAATGCCCAGGGATACTCTGGAAACACCATATATTTT. Translated: CASSPNAQGYSGNTIYF.

The chain uses TRBV2 and TRBJ2-2; D might be TRBD2 (6 bases). CDR1 and CDR2 (germline): SNHLY, FYNNEI. CDR3 size: 14 residues. Trimming removed 4 bases at V and 3 bases at J, with 9 bases between. The CDR3 DNA reads as TGTGCCAGCAGTGTGGAGCGGGACACCGGGGAGCTGTTTTTT. Its translation is CASSVERDTGELFF.

This clone was seen more than once but under ten times. The rearrangement links TRBV7-8 to TRBJ2-7, with TRBD2 matching over 7 bases. The CDR3 length is 13 residues. The J segment lost 7 bases and the V segment lost 6 bases, leaving 9 bases of the junction unmatched. Per the germline V gene, CDR1 is SGHVS and CDR2 is FQNEAQ. This chain's CDR3 is CASRLRGSGEQYF. CDR3 coding DNA: TGTGCCAGCAGGTTGCGGGGGTCGGGAGAGCAGTACTTC.

In this sample, this clone turned up a few times. V is TRBV18 and J is TRBJ2-7; 9 nucleotides match TRBD1. The V gene end was trimmed by 2 bases and the J gene end by 4 bases; junction bases not matched to a gene: 6. CDR3 size: 15 residues. CDR1 and CDR2 (germline): KGHSH, LQKENI. CDR3 region: CASSPRQGQGYEQYF. In DNA, the CDR3 is TGTGCCAGCTCACCAAGACAAGGACAGGGGTACGAGCAGTACTTC.

This clone has a single count. CDR3 bases: TGTGCCAGCAGTTTATCTGCAACTAATGAAAAACTGTTTTTT. Its translation is CASSLSATNEKLFF. The chain recombines TRBV28 with TRBJ1-4; the D is unclear. V dropped 1 base and J dropped 0 bases, with 3 bases sitting between them. Per the germline V gene, CDR1 is MDHEN and CDR2 is SYDVKM. The CDR3 covers 14 residues. The full variable domain, rest sourced from reference TRBV28 and TRBJ1-4, is DVKVTQSSRYLVKRTGEKVFLECVQDMDHENMFWYRQDPGLGLRLIYFSYDVKMKEKGDIPEGYSVSREKKERFSLILESASTNQTSMYLCASSLSATNEKLFFGSGTQLSVL.

The chain has TRBV7-2 and TRBJ2-5; a weak D match, TRBD2 (6 bases). Germline V CDR1 and CDR2: SGHTA, FQGNSA. The V and J ends lost 1 base and 7 bases respectively, with 19 bases between them. CDR3 length: 16 residues. The DNA of the CDR3 is TGTGCCAGCAGCTTAGAGGGGAGGTATGCGGCGGGGACCCAGTACTTC. Its protein product is CASSLEGRYAAGTQYF.

The rearrangement links TRBV5-1 to TRBJ1-4; 8 positions match TRBD1. CDR1 and CDR2 from the germline V gene are SGHRS and YFSETQ. After removal of 4 bases from V and 4 bases from J, the junction contained 6 bases not matched to a gene. The CDR3 extends over 15 amino acids. CDR3 coding DNA: TGCGCCAGCAGCGCCACACAGGGGGGTAATGAAAAACTGTTTTTT. It translates to CASSATQGGNEKLFF.

The chain combines TRBV5-1 with TRBJ2-3, with 9 bases matching TRBD1. This CDR3 comprises 13 residues. The junction had 5 bases not matched to a gene; V was cut back by 7 bases and J by 5 bases. Germline V gives CDR1 SGHRS, CDR2 YFSETQ. The CDR3 protein is CASRRDREDTQYF. The CDR3 DNA is TGCGCCAGCCGCCGGGACAGGGAAGATACGCAGTATTTT.

The chain is built from TRBV5-6 and TRBJ2-5, with 10 positions matching TRBD2. The junction had 3 bases not matched to a gene; V was cut back by 0 bases and J by 4 bases. Germline-derived CDR1 and CDR2 are SGHDT and YYEEEE. The CDR3 is 15 amino acids. Here the CDR3 reads CASSLALAGAETQYF. The CDR3 DNA follows: TGTGCCAGCAGCTTGGCTCTAGCGGGGGCAGAGACCCAGTACTTC.

CDR3: CSLRGTSNTDTQYF. The CDR3 bases are TGCAGCTTAAGGGGGACGAGTAACACAGATACGCAGTATTTT. The J gene is TRBJ2-3, the V gene TRBV29-1; tentative D call: TRBD1 (6 bases). CDR1 SQVTM and CDR2 ANQGSEA come from the germline V gene. V lost 8 bases and J lost 2, with 17 bases in between. The CDR3 runs to 14 residues.